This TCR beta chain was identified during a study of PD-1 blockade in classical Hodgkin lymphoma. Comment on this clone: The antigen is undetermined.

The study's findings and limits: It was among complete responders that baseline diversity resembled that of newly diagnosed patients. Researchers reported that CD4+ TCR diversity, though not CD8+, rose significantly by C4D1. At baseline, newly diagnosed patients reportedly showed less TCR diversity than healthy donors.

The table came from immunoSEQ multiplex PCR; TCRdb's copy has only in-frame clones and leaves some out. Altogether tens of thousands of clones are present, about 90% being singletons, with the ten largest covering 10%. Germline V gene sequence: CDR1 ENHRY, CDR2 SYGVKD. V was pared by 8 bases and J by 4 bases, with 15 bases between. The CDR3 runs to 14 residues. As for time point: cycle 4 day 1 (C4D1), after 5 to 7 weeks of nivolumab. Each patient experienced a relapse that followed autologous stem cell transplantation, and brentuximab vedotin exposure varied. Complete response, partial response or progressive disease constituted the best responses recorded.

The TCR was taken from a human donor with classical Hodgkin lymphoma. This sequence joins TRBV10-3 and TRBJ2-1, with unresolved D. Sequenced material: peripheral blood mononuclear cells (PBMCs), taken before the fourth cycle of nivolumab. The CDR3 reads CAIGRLEPYNEQFF. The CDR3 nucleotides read TGTGCCATCGGTCGGCTAGAGCCATACAATGAGCAGTTCTTC.